Reported below is one TCR beta chain. Trimming cost V 2 bases and J 0 bases, with 8 bases left between them. CDR3 size: 14 residues. Germline V gene lookup returns CDR1 LGHNA and CDR2 YSLEER. The data belong to a study of shared clonotypes between healthy human individuals. The protocol was immunoSEQ multiplex PCR, while the TCRdb copy is restricted to in-frame clones and leaves out a portion. The table records about 2.1 million clones, just over 90% of them present only once. Terminally differentiated effector memory CD45RA+ cells were left out of the naive CD8 fraction, which was CD45RO-negative and positively selected for CCR7.

The material sequenced was naive CD8+ T cells from PBMCs. The rearrangement links TRBV4-3 to TRBJ2-7; the D is unclear. This receptor was obtained from a man aged 18 to 30 in good health. Some clones in this sample may be carry-over from other donors' samples. The CDR3 DNA reads TGCGCCAGCAGCCAAAGTTTGAGCTCCTACGAGCAGTACTTC. Encoded protein: CASSQSLSSYEQYF.